This TCR beta chain emerged from a study of cytomegalovirus exposure and HLA in healthy donors. A multiplex PCR was run with 60 Vbeta primers and 13 Jbeta primers. The table came from immunoSEQ multiplex PCR; TCRdb's copy has only in-frame clones and leaves some out. Here the sample spans roughly 120,000 clones, over 8.5% being singletons. The germline V gene has CDR1 SGHRS and CDR2 YFSETQ. The CDR3 consists of 14 residues. V lost 5 bases and J 6 bases, leaving 17 bases between the germline ends. The V gene is TRBV5-1, the J gene TRBJ1-1; a possible D gene is TRBD1 (5 bases). This receptor was identified in a woman between 35 and 50 years old in good health and CMV-seropositive. Sequencing was done on a sample of PBMCs. In nucleotides, the CDR3 is TGCGCCAGCAGTTCCCGGACACCATTCGCTGAAGCTTTCTTT. Its protein is CASSSRTPFAEAFF.